This T cell receptor beta chain was obtained from a study of technical replicates of blood from a handful of donors. CDR3 length equals 15 residues. Trimming pared 2 bases from V and 4 bases from J, leaving 12 bases between. Germline CDR1 and CDR2: SGHTA and FQGNSA. Sequencing was performed with immunoSEQ multiplex PCR; in TCRdb, only in-frame clones are kept and a portion is missing. The sample records just under 60,000 clones, 91% being singletons. The rearrangement joins TRBV7-2 to TRBJ1-5; D call uncertain. Sequenced: PBMCs. This TCR derives from a human donor in good health. Some clones in this sample may be carry-over from other donors' samples. CDR3 amino acids: CASSLFPGYNQPQHF. The CDR3 DNA sequence: TGTGCCAGCAGCTTATTTCCAGGTTATAATCAGCCCCAGCATTTT. The entire variable domain, with the rest obtained from reference TRBV7-2 and TRBJ1-5, is as follows: GAGVSQSPSNKVTEKGKDVELRCDPISGHTALYWYRQSLGQGLEFLIYFQGNSAPDKSGLPSDRFSAERTGGSVSTLTIQRTQQEDSAVYLCASSLFPGYNQPQHFGDGTRLSIL.